This T cell receptor beta chain was sequenced during a study of tumor-infiltrating lymphocytes in primary liver carcinoma. Overall study: The study enrolled male and female patients aged 30 to 69 years.

From around 0.5 ug of total RNA, TCR beta-specific cDNA was reverse-transcribed using a constant-region primer. Slightly modified ARM-PCR, run as three nested multiplex PCR rounds, produced the TCR beta libraries. Running 10 cycles apiece, the first two PCR rounds relied on TRBV1-TRBV30 forward primers together with a C-beta reverse primer. MiXCR, run by TCRdb on the multiplex PCR reads, gives a single entry per CDR3 protein. The table lists approximately 92,000 distinct CDR3 sequences, roughly 70% of them singletons. Findings and caveats of the study: Blood fell significantly below tumors in its top-250-clone fraction (p = 0.039). Tumor-adjacent and tumor-blood pairs shared less of their repertoires than tumor region pairs shared.

From unsorted bulk tissue weighing roughly 17-31 mg, DNA and RNA were co-extracted. HBV chronically infected the treatment-naive patients. The CDR3 has 17 amino acids. CDR1 and CDR2 from the germline V gene are MNHNY and SVGAGI (reference sequence). This clonotype appeared a few times. Antigen specificity is unknown. Germline and junction disagree at one end, which may indicate a read error. The rearrangement links TRBV6-6 to TRBJ1-3; 7 bases map to TRBD1. This sequence was found in a man aged 35 to 55 with primary liver carcinoma and hepatitis B virus infection. Specimen: tumor-adjacent normal liver tissue. Here the CDR3 DNA reads TGCGCCAGCGGTTCCCCCTCGGGACAGTTCACTGGAAACACCATATATTTT. It yields the protein CASGSPSGQFTGNTIYF.